This T cell receptor beta chain is drawn from a study of blood T cell repertoires in COVID-19. Study-level information: Sites in the United States, Italy and Spain provided acute and convalescent COVID-19 samples.

Trimming stripped 2 bases from V and 10 bases from J, with 9 bases between. CDR1 is SGHTA and CDR2 is FQGNSA in the germline V gene. CDR3 length: 13 amino acids. Original analysis: Nucleated cell number was recorded as an estimate derived from reference gene primer amplification. The assay was immunoSEQ multiplex PCR, and TCRdb's table has in-frame clones only and misses some. That table gives V, J and clone size, and the DNA gave D and trimming. The table shows 250,000 or so clones, with over 80% occurring only once. The receptor was derived from a woman aged 40-49 years who had recovered from COVID-19. Sample: peripheral blood. This chain joins TRBV7-2 and TRBJ1-6; D call uncertain. In DNA, the CDR3 is TGTGCCAGCAGCTTATGGGGAGGCTCACCCCTCCACTTT. Protein: CASSLWGGSPLHF.